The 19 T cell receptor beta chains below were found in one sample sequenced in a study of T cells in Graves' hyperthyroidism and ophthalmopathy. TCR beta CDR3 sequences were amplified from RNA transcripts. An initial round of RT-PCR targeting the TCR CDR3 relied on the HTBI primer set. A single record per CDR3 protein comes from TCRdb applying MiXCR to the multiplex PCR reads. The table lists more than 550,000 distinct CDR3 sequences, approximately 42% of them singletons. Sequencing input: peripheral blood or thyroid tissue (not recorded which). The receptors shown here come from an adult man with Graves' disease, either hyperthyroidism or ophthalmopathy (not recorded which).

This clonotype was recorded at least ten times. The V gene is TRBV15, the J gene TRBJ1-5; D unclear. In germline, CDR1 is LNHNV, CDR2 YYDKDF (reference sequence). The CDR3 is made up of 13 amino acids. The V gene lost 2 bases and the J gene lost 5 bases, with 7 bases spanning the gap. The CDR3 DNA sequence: TGTGCCACCAGCAGATCCCACGATCAGCCCCAGCATTTT. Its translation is CATSRSHDQPQHF.

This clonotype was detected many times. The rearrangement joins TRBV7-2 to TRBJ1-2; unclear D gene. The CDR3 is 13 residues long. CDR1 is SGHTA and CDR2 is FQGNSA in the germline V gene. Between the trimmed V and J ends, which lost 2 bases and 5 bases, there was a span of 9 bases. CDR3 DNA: TGTGCCAGCAGCTTAAGCTCAGTGTATGGCTACACCTTC. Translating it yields CASSLSSVYGYTF.

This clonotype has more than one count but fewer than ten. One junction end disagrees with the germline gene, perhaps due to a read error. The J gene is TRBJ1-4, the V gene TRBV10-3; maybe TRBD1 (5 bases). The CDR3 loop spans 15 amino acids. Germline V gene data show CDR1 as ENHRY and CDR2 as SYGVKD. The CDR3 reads CASSDPGYNGEKLFF. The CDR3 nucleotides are TGTGCCAGCAGTGACCCAGGGTACAATGGCGAAAAACTGTTTTTT.

CDR3 protein: CASSQVGDLYEQYF. CDR3 nucleotide sequence: TGTGCCAGCAGCCAAGTCGGGGACCTATACGAGCAGTACTTC. This chain connects TRBV14 to TRBJ2-7; D could derive from TRBD1 or TRBD2 (5 bases each). CDR3 length equals 14 residues. Germline CDR1 SGHDN, CDR2 FVKESK. Trimming removed 1 base from V and 4 bases from J, with 11 bases in between.

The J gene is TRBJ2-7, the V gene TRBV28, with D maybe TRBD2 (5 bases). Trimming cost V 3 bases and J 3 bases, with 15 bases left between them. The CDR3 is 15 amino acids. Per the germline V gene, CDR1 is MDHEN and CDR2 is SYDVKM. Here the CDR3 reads CASSLSGNAVYEQYF. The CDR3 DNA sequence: TGTGCCAGCAGTTTGTCGGGGAATGCGGTCTACGAGCAGTACTTC.

The CDR3 protein is CARKAGITNQPQHF. CDR3 DNA sequence: TGTGCTAGAAAAGCAGGGATCACCAATCAGCCCCAGCATTTT. V usage is TRBV2 and J usage is TRBJ1-5, with D possibly matching TRBD1 (5 bases). CDR3 length: 14 residues. Germline CDR1 is SNHLY and CDR2 is FYNNEI.

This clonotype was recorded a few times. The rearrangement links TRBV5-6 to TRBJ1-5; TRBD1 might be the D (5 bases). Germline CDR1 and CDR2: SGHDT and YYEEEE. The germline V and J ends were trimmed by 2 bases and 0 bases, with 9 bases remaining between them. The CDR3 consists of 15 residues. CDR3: CASSFGTISNQPQHF. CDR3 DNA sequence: TGTGCCAGCAGCTTTGGGACTATTAGCAATCAGCCCCAGCATTTT.

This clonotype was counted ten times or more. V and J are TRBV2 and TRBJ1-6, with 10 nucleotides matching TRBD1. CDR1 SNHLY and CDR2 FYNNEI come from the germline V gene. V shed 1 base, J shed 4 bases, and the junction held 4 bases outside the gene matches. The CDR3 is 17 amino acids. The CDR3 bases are TGTGCCAGCAGTGAAGGACAGGGGGCTGGGTATAATTCACCCCTCCACTTT. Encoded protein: CASSEGQGAGYNSPLHF.

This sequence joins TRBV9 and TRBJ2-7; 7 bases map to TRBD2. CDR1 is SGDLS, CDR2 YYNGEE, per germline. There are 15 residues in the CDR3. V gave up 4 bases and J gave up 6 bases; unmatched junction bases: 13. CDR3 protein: CASSQAWGREGEQYF. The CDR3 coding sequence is TGTGCCAGCAGCCAAGCTTGGGGCAGGGAGGGCGAGCAGTACTTC.

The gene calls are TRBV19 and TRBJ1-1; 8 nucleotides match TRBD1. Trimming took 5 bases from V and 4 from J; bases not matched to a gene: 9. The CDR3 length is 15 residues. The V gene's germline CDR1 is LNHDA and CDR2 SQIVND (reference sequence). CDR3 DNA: TGTGCCAGTAGTGTAGGGGACAGGCGATTCACTGAAGCTTTCTTT. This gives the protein CASSVGDRRFTEAFF.

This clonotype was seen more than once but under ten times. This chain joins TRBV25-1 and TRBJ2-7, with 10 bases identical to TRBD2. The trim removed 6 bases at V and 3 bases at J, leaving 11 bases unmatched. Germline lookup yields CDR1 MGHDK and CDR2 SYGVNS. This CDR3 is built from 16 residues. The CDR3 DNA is TGTGCCAGCAGCGGGGGGACTAGCGCGATAAACTACGAGCAGTACTTC. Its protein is CASSGGTSAINYEQYF.

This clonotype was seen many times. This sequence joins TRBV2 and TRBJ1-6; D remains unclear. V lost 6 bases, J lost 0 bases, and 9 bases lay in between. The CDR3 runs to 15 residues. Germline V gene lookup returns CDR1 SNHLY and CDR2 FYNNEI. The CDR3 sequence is CASSTQRSYNSPLHF. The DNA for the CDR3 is TGTGCCAGCAGCACACAGCGCTCCTATAATTCACCCCTCCACTTT.

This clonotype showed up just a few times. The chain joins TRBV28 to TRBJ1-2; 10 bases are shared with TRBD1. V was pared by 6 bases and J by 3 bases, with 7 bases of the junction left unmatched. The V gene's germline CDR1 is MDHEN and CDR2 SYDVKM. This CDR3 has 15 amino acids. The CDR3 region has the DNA TGTGCCAGCAGAGACAGGGGGCAAGAGGACTATGGCTACACCTTC. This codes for CASRDRGQEDYGYTF.

The CDR3 DNA reads TGTGCCAGCAGGACACAGGGGGCTTCACCCCTCCACTTT. This sequence encodes CASRTQGASPLHF. J is TRBJ1-6 and V is TRBV25-1, with 9 bases identical to TRBD1. Germline V gives CDR1 MGHDK, CDR2 SYGVNS. V was pared by 6 bases and J by 9 bases, with 3 bases of the junction left unmatched. The CDR3 loop spans 13 amino acids.

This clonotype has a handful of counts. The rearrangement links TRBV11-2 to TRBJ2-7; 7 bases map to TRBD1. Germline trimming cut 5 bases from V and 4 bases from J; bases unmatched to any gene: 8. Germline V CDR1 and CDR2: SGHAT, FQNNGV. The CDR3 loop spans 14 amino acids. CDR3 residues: CASSRSDRIYEQYF. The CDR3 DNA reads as TGTGCCAGCAGCCGGTCGGACAGGATATACGAGCAGTACTTC.

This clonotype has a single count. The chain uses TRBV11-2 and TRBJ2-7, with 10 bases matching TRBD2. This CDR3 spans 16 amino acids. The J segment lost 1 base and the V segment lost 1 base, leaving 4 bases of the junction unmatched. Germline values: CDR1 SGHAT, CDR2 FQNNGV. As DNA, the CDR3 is TGTGCCAGCAGCTTAGTGTTAGCGGGGGGATCCTACGAGCAGTACTTC. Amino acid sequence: CASSLVLAGGSYEQYF.

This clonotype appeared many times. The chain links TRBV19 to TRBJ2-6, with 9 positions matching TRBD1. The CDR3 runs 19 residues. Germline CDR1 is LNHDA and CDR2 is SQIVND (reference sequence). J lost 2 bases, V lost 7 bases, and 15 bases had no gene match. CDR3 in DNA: TGTGCCAGTACCGATGGGGGACAGGGTCTATTCGCTGGGGCCAACGTCCTGACTTTC. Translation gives CASTDGGQGLFAGANVLTF.

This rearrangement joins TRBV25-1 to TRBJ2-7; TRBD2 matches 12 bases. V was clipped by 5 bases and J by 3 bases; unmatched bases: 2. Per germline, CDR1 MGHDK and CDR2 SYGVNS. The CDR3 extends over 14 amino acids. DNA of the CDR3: TGTGCCAGCAGTCTAGCGGGAGGGGACTACGAGCAGTACTTC. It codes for CASSLAGGDYEQYF.

The chain's CDR3 is CASSEAGTGLHQPQHF. CDR3 coding DNA: TGTGCCAGCAGCGAGGCCGGGACAGGTCTCCATCAGCCCCAGCATTTT. The rearrangement joins TRBV7-3 to TRBJ1-5; 8 bases align to TRBD1. The CDR3 consists of 16 residues. V lost 5 bases and J lost 5; bases outside the gene matches: 11. From germline, CDR1 is SGHTA and CDR2 FQGTGA.